The clone carrying this TCR beta chain was seen a handful of times. No antigen is known for it. Autoimmune disease history or systemic immunosuppression excluded patients. The repertoire was sequenced with immunoSEQ multiplex PCR; TCRdb's copy has only in-frame clones and lacks some. Seen here are under 85,000 clones, approximately 84% observed once, and the top ten hold about 8%. This record comes from a study of OX40 agonist ivuxolimab in advanced cancers. Whole-study context: It was ivuxolimab, an agonistic anti-OX40 (CD134) antibody, that patients were treated with. In this trial design, patients received ivuxolimab intravenously at 0.01 to 10 mg/kg every 2 weeks.

Study-wide results and caveats: Antigen targets of the expanded peripheral T cells went undetermined.

The CDR3 is 12 residues long. V lost 2 bases and J lost 6, with 8 bases in between. Germline V gives CDR1 MNHNS, CDR2 SASEGT. The source material was CD4+ or CD8+ T cells sorted from blood, sampled in a trial of the OX40 agonist ivuxolimab. The sequence was obtained from an adult with an advanced solid tumor such as melanoma, head and neck, liver or kidney cancer. This chain uses TRBV6-1 with TRBJ2-7; D is unresolved. The CDR3, as DNA: TGTGCCAGCAGTGAACGTATTAGCGAGCAGTACTTC. It is translated as CASSERISEQYF.